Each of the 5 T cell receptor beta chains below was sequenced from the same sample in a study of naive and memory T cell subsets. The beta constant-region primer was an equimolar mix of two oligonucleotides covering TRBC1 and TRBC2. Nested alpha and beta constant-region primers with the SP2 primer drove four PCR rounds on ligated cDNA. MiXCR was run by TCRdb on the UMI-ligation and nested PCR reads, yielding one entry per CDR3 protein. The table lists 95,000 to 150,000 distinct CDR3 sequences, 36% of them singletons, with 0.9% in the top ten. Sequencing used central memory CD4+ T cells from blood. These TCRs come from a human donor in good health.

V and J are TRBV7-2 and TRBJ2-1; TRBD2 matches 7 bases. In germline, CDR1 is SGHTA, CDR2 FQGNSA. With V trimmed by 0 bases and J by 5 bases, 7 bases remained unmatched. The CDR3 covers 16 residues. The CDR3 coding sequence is TGTGCCAGCAGCTTAGCTCGGGTAGCGGGTAACAATGAGCAGTTCTTC. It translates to CASSLARVAGNNEQFF. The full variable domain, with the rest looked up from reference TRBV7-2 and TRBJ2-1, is GAGVSQSPSNKVTEKGKDVELRCDPISGHTALYWYRQSLGQGLEFLIYFQGNSAPDKSGLPSDRFSAERTGGSVSTLTIQRTQQEDSAVYLCASSLARVAGNNEQFFGPGTRLTVL.

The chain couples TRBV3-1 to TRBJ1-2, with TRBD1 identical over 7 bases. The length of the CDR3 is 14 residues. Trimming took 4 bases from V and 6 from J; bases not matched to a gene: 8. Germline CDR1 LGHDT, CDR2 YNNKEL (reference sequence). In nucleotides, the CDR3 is TGTGCCAGCAGCCTTGTCAGGGGGTCGGATGGCTACACCTTC. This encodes CASSLVRGSDGYTF.

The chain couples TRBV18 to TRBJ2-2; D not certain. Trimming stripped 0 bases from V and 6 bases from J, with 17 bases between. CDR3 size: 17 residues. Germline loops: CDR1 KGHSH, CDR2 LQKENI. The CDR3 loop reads CASSPPGRQLTAGELFF. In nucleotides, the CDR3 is TGTGCCAGCTCACCACCGGGTCGTCAGCTTACAGCCGGGGAGCTGTTTTTT.

The CDR3 sequence: CASSLAGLRLREAFF. The CDR3 nucleotides are TGTGCCAGCAGCTTAGCAGGGCTCAGGTTAAGGGAAGCTTTCTTT. J is TRBJ1-1 and V is TRBV7-2, with no clear D. Germline V gene data show CDR1 as SGHTA and CDR2 as FQGNSA. The CDR3 sequence is 15 residues long. Deletions cut 0 bases from V and 8 bases from J, with 16 bases between.

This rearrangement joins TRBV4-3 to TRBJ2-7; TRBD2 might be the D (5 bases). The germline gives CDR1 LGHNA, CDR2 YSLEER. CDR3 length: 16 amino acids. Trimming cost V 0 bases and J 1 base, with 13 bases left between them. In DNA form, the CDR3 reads TGCGCCAGCAGCCAAGATTGGGCTAGCAGATCCTACGAGCAGTACTTC. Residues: CASSQDWASRSYEQYF.